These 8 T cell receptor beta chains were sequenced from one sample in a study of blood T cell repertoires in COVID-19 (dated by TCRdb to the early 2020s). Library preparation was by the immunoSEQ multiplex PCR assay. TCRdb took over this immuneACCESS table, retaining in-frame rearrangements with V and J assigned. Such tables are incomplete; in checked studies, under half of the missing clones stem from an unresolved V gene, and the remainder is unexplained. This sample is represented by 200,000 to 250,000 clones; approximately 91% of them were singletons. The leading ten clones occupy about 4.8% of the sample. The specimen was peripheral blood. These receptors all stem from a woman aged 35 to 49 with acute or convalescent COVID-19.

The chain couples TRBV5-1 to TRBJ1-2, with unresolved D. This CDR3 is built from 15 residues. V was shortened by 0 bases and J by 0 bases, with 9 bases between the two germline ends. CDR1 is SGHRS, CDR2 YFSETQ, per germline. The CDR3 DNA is TGCGCCAGCAGCTTGGCAGGATCCTCTAACTATGGCTACACCTTC. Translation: CASSLAGSSNYGYTF.

The CDR3 DNA reads TGCGCCAGCAGCATGTCAGGGGTTAGCAATCAGCCCCAGCATTTT. Its translation is CASSMSGVSNQPQHF. This sequence joins TRBV5-1 and TRBJ1-5, with D maybe TRBD1 (6 bases). This CDR3 spans 15 amino acids. V lost 4 bases, J lost 0 bases, and 11 bases lay in between. CDR1 is SGHRS and CDR2 is YFSETQ in the germline V gene.

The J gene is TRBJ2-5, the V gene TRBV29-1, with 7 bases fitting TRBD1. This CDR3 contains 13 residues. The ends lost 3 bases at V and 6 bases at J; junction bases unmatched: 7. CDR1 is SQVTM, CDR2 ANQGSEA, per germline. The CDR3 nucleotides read TGCAGCGTTGAGGGACAGTCCCTCCAGACCCAGTACTTC. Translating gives CSVEGQSLQTQYF.

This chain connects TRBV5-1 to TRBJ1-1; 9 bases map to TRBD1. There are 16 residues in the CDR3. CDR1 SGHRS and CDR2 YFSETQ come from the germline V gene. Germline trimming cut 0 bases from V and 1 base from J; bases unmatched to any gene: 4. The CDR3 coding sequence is TGCGCCAGCAGCTTGGCGGGACAGGGACCGAACACTGAAGCTTTCTTT. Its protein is CASSLAGQGPNTEAFF. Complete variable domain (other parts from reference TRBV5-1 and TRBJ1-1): KAGVTQTPRYLIKTRGQQVTLSCSPISGHRSVSWYQQTPGQGLQFLFEYFSETQRNKGNFPGRFSGRQFSNSRSEMNVSTLELGDSALYLCASSLAGQGPNTEAFFGQGTRLTVV.

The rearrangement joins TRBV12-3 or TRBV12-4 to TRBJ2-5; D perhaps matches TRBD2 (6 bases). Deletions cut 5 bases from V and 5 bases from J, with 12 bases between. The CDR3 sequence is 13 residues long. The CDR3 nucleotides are TGTGCCAGCAGTCGGAGGGGTTCGGAGACCCAGTACTTC. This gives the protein CASSRRGSETQYF.

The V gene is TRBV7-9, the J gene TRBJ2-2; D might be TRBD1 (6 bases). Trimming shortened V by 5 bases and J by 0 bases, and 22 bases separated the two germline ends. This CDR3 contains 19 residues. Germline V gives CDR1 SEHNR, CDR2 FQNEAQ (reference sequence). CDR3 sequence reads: CASSLPLPHGGANTGELFF. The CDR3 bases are TGTGCCAGCAGCCTCCCCCTACCACATGGGGGCGCGAACACCGGGGAGCTGTTTTTT. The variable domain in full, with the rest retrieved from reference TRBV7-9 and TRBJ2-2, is DTGVSQNPRHKITKRGQNVTFRCDPISEHNRLYWYRQTLGQGPEFLTYFQNEAQLEKSRLLSDRFSAERPKGSFSTLEIQRTEQGDSAMYLCASSLPLPHGGANTGELFFGEGSRLTVL.

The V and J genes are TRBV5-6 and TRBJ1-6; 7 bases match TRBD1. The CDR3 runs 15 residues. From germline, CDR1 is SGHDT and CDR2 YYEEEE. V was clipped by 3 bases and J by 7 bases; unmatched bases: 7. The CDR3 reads CASSWYTGANSPLHF. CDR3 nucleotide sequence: TGTGCCAGCAGCTGGTACACAGGGGCCAATTCACCCCTCCACTTT. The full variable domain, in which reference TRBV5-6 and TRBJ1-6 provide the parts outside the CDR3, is DAGVTQSPTHLIKTRGQQVTLRCSPKSGHDTVSWYQQALGQGPQFIFQYYEEEERQRGNFPDRFSGHQFPNYSSELNVNALLLGDSALYLCASSWYTGANSPLHFGNGTRLTVT.

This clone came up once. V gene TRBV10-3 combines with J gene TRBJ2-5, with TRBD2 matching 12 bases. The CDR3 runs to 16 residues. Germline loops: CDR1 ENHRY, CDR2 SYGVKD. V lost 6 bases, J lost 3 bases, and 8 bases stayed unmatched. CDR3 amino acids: CAISPSGGDKKETQYF. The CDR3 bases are TGTGCCATCAGCCCTAGCGGGGGGGACAAAAAAGAGACCCAGTACTTC.